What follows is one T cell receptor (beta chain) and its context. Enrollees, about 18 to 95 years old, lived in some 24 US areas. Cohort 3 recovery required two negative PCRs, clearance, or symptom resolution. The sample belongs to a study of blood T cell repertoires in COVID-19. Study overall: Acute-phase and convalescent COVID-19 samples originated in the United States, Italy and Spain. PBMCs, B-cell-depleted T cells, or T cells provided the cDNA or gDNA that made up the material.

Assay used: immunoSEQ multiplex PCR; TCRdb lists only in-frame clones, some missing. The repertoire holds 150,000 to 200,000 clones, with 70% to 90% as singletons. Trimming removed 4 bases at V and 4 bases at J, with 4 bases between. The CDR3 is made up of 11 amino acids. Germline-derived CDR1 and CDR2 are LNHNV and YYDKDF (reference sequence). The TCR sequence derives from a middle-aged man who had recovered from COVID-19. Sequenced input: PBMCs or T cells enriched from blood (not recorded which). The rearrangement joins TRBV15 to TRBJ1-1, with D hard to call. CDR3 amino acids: CATSNLTEAFF. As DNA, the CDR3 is TGTGCCACCAGCAATCTCACTGAAGCTTTCTTT.